The T cell receptor beta chain under discussion was sequenced for a study of T-cell memory formation after mild COVID-19 (TCRdb year 2021). Concerning the study at large: TCR sequence clusters from the two donors were found to be largely donor specific. In two donors, T-cell clones that expanded and contracted after mild COVID-19 were followed by sequencing TCRalpha and TCRbeta repertoires longitudinally. Two young, previously healthy adult volunteers, one female and one male, were included in the cohort. Results and caveats for the whole study, not just this receptor: Balanced CD4/CD8 phenotypes were observed for clones contracting from day 15 to 85, whereas a bias towards CD4+ was observed for a second wave of clones expanding from day 15 to 37. The study included only a couple of mild cases, and larger cohorts that include severe cases with pre-infection samples were judged to be necessary. Contracting CD4+ clones were located mainly in the CM and EM memory subsets, whereas CD8+ clones were found to be enriched in EMRA. The second-wave clones that peaked on day 37 were not confirmed to be SARS-CoV-2 specific. Some responding clones were detected in pre-infection memory, which suggested that pre-existing cross-reactive memory T cells had joined the SARS-CoV-2 response.

As for this clonotype: Its recognized antigen is unknown. No qualities accompany the bases; no much larger clone lies one base away.

TCRdb names Illumina NovaSeq 6000 as the instrument used. Using 5'RACE with constant-segment primers, TCRalpha and TCRbeta cDNA libraries were constructed, with sample barcodes and unique molecular identifiers added in the process. Trizol reagent was used to extract RNA from every sample. Libraries were amplified in two PCR steps, with a second sample barcode and Illumina TruSeq adapters added in the second step. Sequencing of the libraries was done on an Illumina NovaSeq, producing 2 x 150 bp paired-end reads. The authors' pipeline ran thus. Demultiplexing of reads and collapsing into UMI-guided consensus sequences were performed with migec v1.2.7. With mixcr v2.1.11, UMI consensuses were aligned to TRA and TRB V and J templates and assembled into clonotypes. Clonotypes were classified as expanded or contracted when called significant by both edgeR and NoisET, with noise models trained on biological replicates. edgeR calls used a false discovery rate-adjusted p below 0.01 and a log2 fold-change threshold of 1. PCA with hierarchical clustering of max-normalized trajectories of the 1000 most abundant clonotypes was used as exploratory dynamics analysis. Separately sequenced CD4+ and CD8+ repertoires were used to assign a CD4 or CD8 phenotype to each responding clone. TCRdb redid the processing of the public reads, applying fastp at Q25 and MiXCR, and retained in-frame beta chains. One record per CDR3 amino acid sequence lists the most common genes and DNA. The V and J calls come from TCRdb's annotation, not from the publication. The sample profile shows 550,000 to 600,000 distinct CDR3 sequences; about 18% of them were found once. The top ten clonotypes cover roughly 8% of the sample.

Ficoll-Paque density gradient centrifugation was the method used to isolate PBMCs. Trimming at the junction amounts to 4 bases on V and 5 bases on J, and the germline ends lie 14 bases apart. CDR1 and CDR2 are read off the germline V gene as KGHDR and SFDVKD. The CDR3 numbers 14 residues from cysteine through phenylalanine. Only the CDR3 region is kept as DNA, spanning 42 bases read in frame from base 1. This chain joins TRBV24-1 to TRBJ2-7; the D gene lacks a confident call. This sequence was found in an adult woman who had mild COVID-19 (a few samples of this study predate the infection). The sample titles of this study are shuffled in the database, so cell type and time point are left out; the donor was told from shared clones. The source material was PBMCs or a T cell subset sorted from them (not recorded which). The encoded CDR3 is CATSDKNGKDEQYF. The DNA sequence is given as TGTGCCACCAGTGACAAAAATGGGAAGGACGAGCAGTACTTC.